The 22 T cell receptor beta chains below were found in one sample sequenced in a study of a mutant IDH1 vaccine in newly diagnosed glioma. Clones were sequenced by immunoSEQ multiplex PCR, and TCRdb holds only the in-frame ones, with some missing. The sample lists tens of thousands of clones; around 77% were seen once. No antigen has been identified for these receptors. Time point noted: week 11, during vaccination. It was 300 ug of mutant IDH1 20-mer peptide that made up each vaccine dose, given with topical imiquimod. The sample here was PBMCs, taken from a glioma patient whose treatment included an IDH1 peptide vaccine. Receptor source: a woman younger than 35 with glioma.

The rearrangement links TRBV20-1 to TRBJ1-1, with D uncertain. V lost 3 bases and J 10 bases, leaving 12 bases between the germline ends. CDR3 size: 11 residues. Germline V gives CDR1 DFQATT, CDR2 SNEGSKA (reference sequence). The CDR3 region is CSASKVPAAFF. DNA for the CDR3: TGCAGTGCTAGTAAAGTGCCTGCAGCTTTCTTT.

The genes are TRBV29-1 and TRBJ1-1; 7 positions agree with TRBD1. V lost 7 bases to trimming and J lost 7 bases; unmatched junction nucleotides: 18. CDR1 is SQVTM, CDR2 ANQGSEA, per germline. The CDR3 contains 15 residues. CDR3 coding DNA: TGCAGCGCCACTCGACTCGGGGCCGGGACAGATGAAGCTTTCTTT. As protein: CSATRLGAGTDEAFF.

This clone was observed a single time. The chain carries TRBV28 and TRBJ1-5; unclear D gene. The CDR3 extends over 15 amino acids. Germline V gene data show CDR1 as MDHEN and CDR2 as SYDVKM. The germline V and J ends were trimmed by 2 bases and 4 bases, with 12 bases remaining between them. The CDR3 region has the DNA TGTGCCAGCAGTTTAGAGGATGGCCCGAATCAGCCCCAGCATTTT. Residues: CASSLEDGPNQPQHF. Filled out from reference TRBV28 and TRBJ1-5, the complete variable domain reads DVKVTQSSRYLVKRTGEKVFLECVQDMDHENMFWYRQDPGLGLRLIYFSYDVKMKEKGDIPEGYSVSREKKERFSLILESASTNQTSMYLCASSLEDGPNQPQHFGDGTRLSIL.

The rearrangement links TRBV7-9 to TRBJ2-1; TRBD2 might be the D (6 bases). V was clipped by 7 bases and J by 3 bases, with 16 bases between them. Germline-derived CDR1 and CDR2 are SEHNR and FQNEAQ (reference sequence). CDR3 length equals 15 residues. The CDR3 nucleotides read TGTGCCAGCACCACGAGAGCTAGCGTCTACAATGAGCAGTTCTTC. Translating it yields CASTTRASVYNEQFF.

The chain has TRBV4-1 and TRBJ2-1, with 8 positions matching TRBD2. Trimming cost V 8 bases and J 8 bases; bases outside gene matches: 14. From germline, CDR1 is MGHRA and CDR2 YSYEKL. The CDR3 contains 15 residues. As DNA, the CDR3 is TGCGCCAGCGCCGCGCCGTCGGGAGGGTACCATGAGCAGTTCTTC. Its translation is CASAAPSGGYHEQFF.

This chain joins TRBV5-8 and TRBJ2-7; D call uncertain. In germline, CDR1 is SGHTS, CDR2 YDEGEE. The CDR3 consists of 11 residues. Trimming took 2 bases from V and 3 from J, leaving 3 bases between them. The CDR3 DNA follows: TGTGCCAGCAGCTTCAGCTACGAGCAGTACTTC. Its translation is CASSFSYEQYF.

This clone was seen a single time. The V gene is TRBV7-8, the J gene TRBJ1-1; unclear D gene. The V end lost 0 bases, the J end lost 4 bases, and 12 bases lay between the germline ends. Germline V gene data show CDR1 as SGHVS and CDR2 as FQNEAQ. This CDR3 spans 15 amino acids. CDR3 amino acids: CASSLARTGATEAFF. The CDR3 coding sequence is TGTGCCAGCAGCTTAGCCCGGACGGGAGCCACTGAAGCTTTCTTT.

The CDR3 DNA is TGTGCCAGCAGCTTAGGGTGGGGACCCCCCATGGATGAAAAACTGTTTTTT. Its protein is CASSLGWGPPMDEKLFF. The chain combines TRBV7-9 with TRBJ1-4; weak D call: TRBD1 (5 bases). V lost 1 base and J 6 bases, leaving 18 bases between the germline ends. CDR3 length equals 17 residues. Germline assignment: CDR1 SEHNR and CDR2 FQNEAQ (reference sequence).

This clone was recorded once. Given a much more abundant clone one base away, this may be a read error. The chain employs TRBV5-4 and TRBJ1-5, with D unresolved. Per germline, CDR1 SGHNT and CDR2 YYREEE (reference sequence). This CDR3 has 12 amino acids. CDR3 region: CASSLPNRPQHF. The CDR3 coding sequence is TGTGCCAGCAGCCTTCCCAATCGGCCCCAGCATTTT.

Only one count was recorded for this clone. J is TRBJ2-2 and V is TRBV4-1; the D is unclear. The ends were cut back, 2 bases at V and 6 bases at J, with 13 bases in the middle. The CDR3 extends over 15 amino acids. Per germline, CDR1 MGHRA and CDR2 YSYEKL. CDR3 sequence reads: CASSQSRRASGELFF. CDR3 in DNA: TGCGCCAGCAGCCAAAGTCGGAGAGCGTCCGGGGAGCTGTTTTTT.

The rearrangement joins TRBV4-1 to TRBJ1-2; no firm D call. Germline V CDR1 and CDR2: MGHRA, YSYEKL. This CDR3 contains 15 residues. The V and J ends lost 1 base and 4 bases respectively, with 13 bases between them. CDR3 sequence (DNA): TGCGCCAGCAGCCAAGGTACGACGGATGCCTATGGCTACACCTTC. Amino acids: CASSQGTTDAYGYTF.

V usage is TRBV29-1 and J usage is TRBJ2-1; TRBD1 might be the D (5 bases). This CDR3 is built from 11 residues. Germline V gene sequence: CDR1 SQVTM, CDR2 ANQGSEA. The CDR3 region is CVYRYYNEQFF. DNA of the CDR3: TGCGTATACAGGTACTACAATGAGCAGTTCTTC.

J is TRBJ2-1 and V is TRBV18; 10 bases fit TRBD2. V shed 4 bases and J 6 bases; nucleotides not matched to a gene: 6. CDR3 length: 15 residues. Germline CDR1 KGHSH, CDR2 LQKENI. The chain's CDR3 is CASSLGLAAGNEQFF. The CDR3 DNA reads as TGTGCCAGCTCACTCGGACTAGCGGCCGGCAATGAGCAGTTCTTC.

The gene calls are TRBV10-3 and TRBJ2-7; TRBD2 matches 11 bases. CDR3 length: 14 residues. The ends lost 2 bases at V and 5 bases at J; junction bases unmatched: 2. Germline lookup yields CDR1 ENHRY and CDR2 SYGVKD. Written as DNA, the CDR3 is TGTGCCATCAGTGAGACTAGCGGGAGCCACGAGCAGTACTTC. Translated, it gives CAISETSGSHEQYF.

The chain is built from TRBV11-2 and TRBJ1-1; D is uncertain. The germline V gene encodes CDR1 SGHAT and CDR2 FQNNGV. CDR3 length: 14 amino acids. Deletions cut 3 bases from V and 1 base from J, with 9 bases between. CDR3 residues: CASSFLKSNTEAFF. The CDR3 DNA sequence: TGTGCCAGCAGCTTCCTAAAGTCGAACACTGAAGCTTTCTTT.

V is TRBV27 and J is TRBJ1-1, with TRBD1 as a possible D gene (5 bases). Trimming stripped 6 bases from V and 1 base from J, with 12 bases between. The CDR3 has 14 residues. Per germline, CDR1 MNHEY and CDR2 SMNVEV (reference sequence). The CDR3 DNA follows: TGTGCCAGCAGGAGGGACGGCTGGAACACTGAAGCTTTCTTT. Translation gives CASRRDGWNTEAFF.

The chain employs TRBV6-1 and TRBJ2-1, with a possible D match to TRBD2 (6 bases). This CDR3 is 12 amino acids long. In germline, CDR1 is MNHNS, CDR2 SASEGT. The V end lost 5 bases, the J end lost 7 bases, and 9 bases lay between the germline ends. In nucleotides, the CDR3 is TGTGCCAGCAGTTTAGCGGTTAATGAGCAGTTCTTC. It is translated as CASSLAVNEQFF.

By sample fraction, this clone is medium-sized. V is TRBV13 and J is TRBJ1-1; D remains unclear. CDR1 is PRHDT, CDR2 FYEKMQ, per germline (reference sequence). V lost 5 bases and J 8 bases, leaving 12 bases between the germline ends. CDR3 length: 12 residues. The CDR3 region is CASSRNADEAFF. The CDR3 DNA follows: TGTGCCAGCAGCCGCAACGCCGACGAAGCTTTCTTT.

CDR3 DNA: TGCAGTGCCCGGACTGAGCCCCAGCATTTT. Its translation is CSARTEPQHF. The chain recombines TRBV20-1 with TRBJ1-5; no reliable D call. The CDR3 is 10 amino acids. Looked up from germline, CDR1 is DFQATT and CDR2 is SNEGSKA (reference sequence). Trimming stripped 6 bases from V and 8 bases from J, with 8 bases between.

The gene calls are TRBV5-1 and TRBJ1-4; TRBD1 agrees at 7 bases. The CDR3 extends over 17 amino acids. Trimming removed 0 bases from V and 5 bases from J; junction bases left unmatched: 10. CDR1 is SGHRS and CDR2 is YFSETQ in the germline V gene. CDR3: CASSLGARQGQNEKLFF. DNA for the CDR3: TGCGCCAGCAGCTTGGGAGCCAGACAGGGTCAAAATGAAAAACTGTTTTTT.

This clone has a single count. V and J are TRBV30 and TRBJ2-7; a possible D gene is TRBD2 (6 bases). The V and J ends lost 4 bases and 0 bases respectively, with 13 bases between them. The CDR3 covers 14 residues. The germline CDR1 and CDR2 sequences are GTSNPN and SVGIG (reference sequence). This CDR3 reads CAWNLGTYSYEQYF. The CDR3, as DNA: TGTGCCTGGAACCTCGGGACTTACTCCTACGAGCAGTACTTC.

The chain is built from TRBV18 and TRBJ2-7; D may match TRBD1 or TRBD2 (5 bases each). The germline CDR1 and CDR2 sequences are KGHSH and LQKENI. Trimming stripped 4 bases from V and 1 base from J, with 11 bases between. This CDR3 region has 14 residues. DNA of the CDR3: TGTGCCAGCTCACGGGACCGTGGGTCCTACGAGCAGTACTTC. Residues: CASSRDRGSYEQYF.